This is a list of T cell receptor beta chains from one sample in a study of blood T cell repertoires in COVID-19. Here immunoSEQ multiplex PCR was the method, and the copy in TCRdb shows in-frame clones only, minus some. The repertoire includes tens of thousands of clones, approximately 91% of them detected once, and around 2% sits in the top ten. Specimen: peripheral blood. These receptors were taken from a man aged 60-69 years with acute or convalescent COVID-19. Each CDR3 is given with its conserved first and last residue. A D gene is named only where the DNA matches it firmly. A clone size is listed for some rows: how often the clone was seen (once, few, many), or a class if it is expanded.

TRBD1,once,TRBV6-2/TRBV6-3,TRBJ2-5,CASSYSGDRTTLGSQYF,TGTGCCAGCAGTTACTCAGGGGACAGAACCACCCTAGGGTCCCAGTACTTC
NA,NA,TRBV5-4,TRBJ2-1,CASSLVAAYNEQFF,TGTGCCAGCAGCTTGGTAGCTGCTTACAATGAGCAGTTCTTC
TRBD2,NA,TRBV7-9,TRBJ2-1,CASSPPAASGIYEQFF,TGTGCCAGCAGTCCCCCGGCGGCTAGCGGGATATATGAGCAGTTCTTC
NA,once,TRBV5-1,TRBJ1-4,CASSFSTDEKLFF,TGCGCCAGCAGCTTTTCGACAGATGAAAAACTGTTTTTT
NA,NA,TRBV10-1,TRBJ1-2,CASSEWTPNYGYTF,TGCGCCAGCAGTGAGTGGACACCCAACTATGGCTACACCTTC
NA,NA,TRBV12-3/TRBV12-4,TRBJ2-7,CAILQGNDEQYF,TGTGCCATCTTACAGGGTAACGACGAGCAGTACTTC
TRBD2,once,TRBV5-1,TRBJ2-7,CASSPGGRYPQISYEQYF,TGCGCCAGCAGCCCGGGAGGGAGGTACCCGCAAATCAGCTACGAGCAGTACTTC
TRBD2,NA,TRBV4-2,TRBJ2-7,CASSQDRLAGAYEQYF,TGTGCCAGCAGCCAAGATAGATTAGCGGGAGCCTACGAGCAGTACTTC
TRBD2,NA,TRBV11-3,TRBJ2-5,CASSELAGQETQYF,TGTGCCAGCTCCGAGCTAGCGGGACAAGAGACCCAGTACTTC
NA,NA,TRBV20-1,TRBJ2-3,CSASDIRHPDTQYF,TGCAGTGCTAGTGATATCAGGCACCCAGATACGCAGTATTTT
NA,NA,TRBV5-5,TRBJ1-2,CASSPSPGIGYGYTF,TGTGCCAGCAGCCCCAGTCCGGGGATTGGGTATGGCTACACCTTC
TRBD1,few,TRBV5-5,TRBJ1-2,CASSAGTARRNYGYTF,TGTGCCAGCAGCGCTGGGACAGCCAGACGCAACTATGGCTACACCTTC
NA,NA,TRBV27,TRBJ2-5,CASSAAPWAIQETQYF,TGTGCCAGCAGTGCAGCCCCCTGGGCGATCCAAGAGACCCAGTACTTC
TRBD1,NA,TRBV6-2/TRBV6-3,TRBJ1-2,CASSSRTGFLYYGYTF,TGTGCCAGCAGTTCCAGGACAGGGTTTCTTTACTATGGCTACACCTTC
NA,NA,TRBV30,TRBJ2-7,CAWETGTGSYEQYF,TGTGCCTGGGAGACCGGGACTGGCTCCTACGAGCAGTACTTC
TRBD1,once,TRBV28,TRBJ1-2,CASSPQGQSRGYTF,TGTGCCAGCAGTCCACAGGGGCAGAGTCGTGGCTACACCTTC
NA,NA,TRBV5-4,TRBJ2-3,CASSEDYSSTDTQYF,TGTGCCAGCAGCGAGGACTACTCTAGCACAGATACGCAGTATTTT
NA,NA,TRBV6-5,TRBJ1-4,CASSSIRGEGEKLFF,TGTGCCAGCAGTTCGATCAGGGGAGAGGGTGAAAAACTGTTTTTT
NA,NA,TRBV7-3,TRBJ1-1,CASSFEGNTEAFF,TGTGCCAGCAGCTTCGAGGGGAACACTGAAGCTTTCTTT
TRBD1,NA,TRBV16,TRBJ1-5,CASSSSGGYSNQPQHF,TGTGCCAGCAGCTCGTCAGGGGGCTATAGCAATCAGCCCCAGCATTTT
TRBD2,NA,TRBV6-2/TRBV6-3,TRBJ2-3,CASSYFRLAGSSDTQYF,TGTGCCAGCAGTTACTTTAGACTAGCGGGATCCTCAGATACGCAGTATTTT
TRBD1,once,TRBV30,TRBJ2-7,CAWRPRGQGWTYEQYF,TGTGCCTGGAGGCCTCGGGGACAGGGTTGGACCTACGAGCAGTACTTC
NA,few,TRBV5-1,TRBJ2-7,CASSLAQGSYEQYF,TGCGCCAGCAGCTTGGCTCAGGGGTCCTACGAGCAGTACTTC
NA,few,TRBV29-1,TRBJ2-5,CSVAPRTNDGAQYF,TGCAGCGTTGCGCCTCGGACTAACGATGGGGCCCAGTACTTC
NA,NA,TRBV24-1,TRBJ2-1,CATSDPGSRSYNEQFF,TGTGCCACCAGTGATCCCGGGAGTCGTTCCTACAATGAGCAGTTCTTC
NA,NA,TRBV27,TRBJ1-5,CASRQGEGQPQHF,TGTGCCAGCAGACAGGGAGAGGGTCAGCCCCAGCATTTT
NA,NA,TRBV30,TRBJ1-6,CAWRNRDTSPLHF,TGTGCCTGGAGAAACAGGGATACTTCACCCCTCCACTTT
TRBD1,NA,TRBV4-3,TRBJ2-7,CASSQDVGQGLREQYF,TGCGCCAGCAGCCAAGACGTGGGACAGGGGTTGAGGGAGCAGTACTTC
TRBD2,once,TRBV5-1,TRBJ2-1,CASSLDWTSGSPSYNEQFF,TGCGCCAGCAGCTTGGACTGGACGAGCGGGAGCCCCTCCTACAATGAGCAGTTCTTC
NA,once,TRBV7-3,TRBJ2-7,CASSLLRTVPPYEQYF,TGTGCCAGCAGCTTACTTCGGACAGTCCCTCCCTACGAGCAGTACTTC
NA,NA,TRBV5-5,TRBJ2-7,CASSLRQPYEQYF,TGTGCCAGCAGCTTACGACAGCCCTACGAGCAGTACTTC
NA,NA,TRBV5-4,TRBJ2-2,CASSFYSRDTGELFF,TGTGCCAGCAGCTTCTACTCCCGAGACACCGGGGAGCTGTTTTTT
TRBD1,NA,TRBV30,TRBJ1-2,CAWNVQGAQGYTF,TGTGCCTGGAACGTACAGGGGGCTCAGGGCTACACCTTC
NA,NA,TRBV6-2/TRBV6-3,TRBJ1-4,CASSYLGQFNEKLFF,TGTGCCAGCAGTTACCTGGGACAATTTAATGAAAAACTGTTTTTT
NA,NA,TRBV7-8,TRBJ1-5,CASSLAPRGGQPQHF,TGTGCCAGCAGCTTAGCCCCCCGGGGAGGACAGCCCCAGCATTTT